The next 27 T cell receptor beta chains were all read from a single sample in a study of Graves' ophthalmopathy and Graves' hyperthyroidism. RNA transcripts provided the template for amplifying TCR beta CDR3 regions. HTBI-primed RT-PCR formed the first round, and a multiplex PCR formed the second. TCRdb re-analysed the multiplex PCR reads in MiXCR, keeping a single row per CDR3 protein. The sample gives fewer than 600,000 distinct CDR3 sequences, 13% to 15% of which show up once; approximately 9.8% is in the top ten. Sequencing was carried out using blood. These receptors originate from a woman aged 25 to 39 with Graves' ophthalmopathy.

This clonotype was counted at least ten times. The CDR3 spells CASSLSSGGSETQYF. The CDR3 bases are TGTGCCAGTAGTTTATCTAGCGGAGGTTCGGAGACCCAGTACTTC. The gene calls are TRBV19 and TRBJ2-5, with 7 nucleotides matching TRBD2. This CDR3 is 15 amino acids long. J was trimmed by 5 bases and V by 5 bases; bases with no gene match: 11. Germline lookup yields CDR1 LNHDA and CDR2 SQIVND (reference sequence).

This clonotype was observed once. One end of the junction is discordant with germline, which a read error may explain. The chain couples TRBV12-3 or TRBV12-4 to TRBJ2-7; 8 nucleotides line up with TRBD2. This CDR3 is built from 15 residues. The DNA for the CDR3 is TGTGCCAGCAGCCGGGGGGGTAGCATACGCTACGATCAGTACTTC. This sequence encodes CASSRGGSIRYDQYF.

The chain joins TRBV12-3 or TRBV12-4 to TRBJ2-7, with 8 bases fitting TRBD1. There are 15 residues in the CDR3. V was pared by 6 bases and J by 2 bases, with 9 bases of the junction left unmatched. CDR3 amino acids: CASRSTGTGTYEQYF. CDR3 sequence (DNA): TGTGCCAGCAGATCCACCGGGACAGGCACCTACGAGCAGTACTTC.

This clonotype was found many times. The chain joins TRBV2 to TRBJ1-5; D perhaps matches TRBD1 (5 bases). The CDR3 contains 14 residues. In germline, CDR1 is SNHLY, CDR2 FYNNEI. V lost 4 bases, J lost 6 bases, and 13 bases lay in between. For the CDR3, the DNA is TGTGCCAGCAGTGGGGCAGGGCGAGGTCAGCCCCAGCATTTT. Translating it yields CASSGAGRGQPQHF.

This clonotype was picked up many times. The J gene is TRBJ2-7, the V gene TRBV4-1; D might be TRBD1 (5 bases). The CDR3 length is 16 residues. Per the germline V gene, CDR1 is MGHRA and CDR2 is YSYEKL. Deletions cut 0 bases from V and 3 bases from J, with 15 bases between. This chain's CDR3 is CASSQDRPGAGYEQYF. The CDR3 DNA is TGCGCCAGCAGCCAAGATCGCCCTGGGGCTGGCTACGAGCAGTACTTC.

In nucleotides, the CDR3 is TGTGCCAGCAGTTATCGGTTGGAGGGCCTCGGCGGGGAGCTGTTTTTT. Its translation is CASSYRLEGLGGELFF. V gene TRBV6-2 or TRBV6-3 combines with J gene TRBJ2-2, with D perhaps matching TRBD2 (6 bases). CDR3 size: 16 residues. The germline gives CDR1 MNHEY, CDR2 SVGEGT. V dropped 3 bases and J dropped 7 bases, with 18 bases sitting between them.

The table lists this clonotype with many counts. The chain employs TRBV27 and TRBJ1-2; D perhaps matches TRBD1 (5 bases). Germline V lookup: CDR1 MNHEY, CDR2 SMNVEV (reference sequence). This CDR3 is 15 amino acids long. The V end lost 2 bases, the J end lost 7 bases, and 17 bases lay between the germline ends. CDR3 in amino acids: CASSLPGTPVGGYTF. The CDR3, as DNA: TGTGCCAGCAGTTTACCTGGGACGCCGGTGGGTGGCTACACCTTC.

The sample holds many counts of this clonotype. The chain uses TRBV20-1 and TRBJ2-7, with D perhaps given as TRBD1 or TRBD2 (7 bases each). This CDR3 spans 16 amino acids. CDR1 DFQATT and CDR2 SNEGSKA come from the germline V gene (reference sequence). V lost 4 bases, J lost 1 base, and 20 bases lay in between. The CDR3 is CSANREETGESYEQYF. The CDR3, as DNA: TGCAGTGCTAACCGGGAGGAAACAGGGGAATCCTACGAGCAGTACTTC.

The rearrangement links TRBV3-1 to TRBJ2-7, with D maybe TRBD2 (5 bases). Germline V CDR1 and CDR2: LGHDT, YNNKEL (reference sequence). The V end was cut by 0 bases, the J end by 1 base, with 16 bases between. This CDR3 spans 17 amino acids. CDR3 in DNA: TGTGCCAGCAGCCAAGAATGGGGTTTCACGGGATCCTACGAGCAGTACTTC. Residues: CASSQEWGFTGSYEQYF.

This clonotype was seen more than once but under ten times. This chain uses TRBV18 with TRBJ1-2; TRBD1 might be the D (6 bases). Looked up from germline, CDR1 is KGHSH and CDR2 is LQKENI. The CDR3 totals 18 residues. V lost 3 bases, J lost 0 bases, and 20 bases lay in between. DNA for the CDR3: TGTGCCAGCTCACCGGCTGAGGGGATAGGACAGTCTAACTATGGCTACACCTTC. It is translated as CASSPAEGIGQSNYGYTF.

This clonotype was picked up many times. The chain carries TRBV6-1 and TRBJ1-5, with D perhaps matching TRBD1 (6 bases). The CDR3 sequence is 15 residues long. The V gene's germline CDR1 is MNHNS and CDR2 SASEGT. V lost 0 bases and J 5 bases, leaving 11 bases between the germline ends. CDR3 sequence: CASSEAGGGHQPQHF. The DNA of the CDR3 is TGTGCCAGCAGTGAAGCTGGAGGGGGACATCAGCCCCAGCATTTT.

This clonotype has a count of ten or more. The CDR3 DNA sequence: TGTGCCAGCAGTTTATCAGGCGGGGGGAACCAAGAGACCCAGTACTTC. Translation gives CASSLSGGGNQETQYF. The chain carries TRBV28 and TRBJ2-5, with 8 nucleotides matching TRBD2. The CDR3 consists of 16 residues. V was clipped by 1 base and J by 0 bases; unmatched bases: 4. In germline, CDR1 is MDHEN, CDR2 SYDVKM.

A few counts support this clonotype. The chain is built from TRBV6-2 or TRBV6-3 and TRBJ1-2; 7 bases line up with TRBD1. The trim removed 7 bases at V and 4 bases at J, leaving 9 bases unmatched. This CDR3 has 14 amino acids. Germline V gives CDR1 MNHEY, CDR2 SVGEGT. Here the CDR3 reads CASNPGGPGYGYTF. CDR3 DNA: TGTGCCAGCAACCCAGGGGGTCCCGGCTATGGCTACACCTTC.

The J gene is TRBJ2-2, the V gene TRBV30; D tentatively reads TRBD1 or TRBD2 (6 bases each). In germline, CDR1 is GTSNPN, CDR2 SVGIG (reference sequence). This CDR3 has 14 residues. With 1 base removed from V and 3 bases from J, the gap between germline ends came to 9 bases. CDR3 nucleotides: TGTGCCTGGAGTGCAGGGGAGGACACCGGGGAGCTGTTTTTT. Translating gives CAWSAGEDTGELFF.

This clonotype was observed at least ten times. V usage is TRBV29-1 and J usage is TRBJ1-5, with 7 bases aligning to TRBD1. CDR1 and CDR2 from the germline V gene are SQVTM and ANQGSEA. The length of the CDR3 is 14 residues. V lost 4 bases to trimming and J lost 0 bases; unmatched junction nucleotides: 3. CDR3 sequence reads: CSVVWTGSNQPQHF. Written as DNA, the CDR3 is TGCAGCGTTGTTTGGACAGGTAGCAATCAGCCCCAGCATTTT.

This CDR3 is CASSGIGTHLQETQYF. CDR3 nucleotide sequence: TGTGCCAGCAGTGGAATAGGGACTCACCTCCAAGAGACCCAGTACTTC. This chain links TRBV6-1 with TRBJ2-5; D may be TRBD2 (6 bases). The germline gives CDR1 MNHNS, CDR2 SASEGT. The V end lost 4 bases, the J end lost 1 base, and 16 bases lay between the germline ends. The CDR3 is 16 amino acids.

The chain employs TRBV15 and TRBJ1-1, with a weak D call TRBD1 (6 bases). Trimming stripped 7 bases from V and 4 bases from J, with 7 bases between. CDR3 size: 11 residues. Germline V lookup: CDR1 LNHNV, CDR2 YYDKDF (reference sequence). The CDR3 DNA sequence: TGTGCCACCACAGGGGCCACTGAAGCTTTCTTT. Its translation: CATTGATEAFF.

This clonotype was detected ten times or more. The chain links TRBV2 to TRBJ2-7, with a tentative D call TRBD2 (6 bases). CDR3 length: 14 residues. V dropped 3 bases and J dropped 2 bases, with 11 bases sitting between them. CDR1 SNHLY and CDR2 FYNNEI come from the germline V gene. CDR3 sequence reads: CASSDGGMPYEQYF. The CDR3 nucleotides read TGTGCCAGCAGTGACGGAGGGATGCCCTACGAGCAGTACTTC.

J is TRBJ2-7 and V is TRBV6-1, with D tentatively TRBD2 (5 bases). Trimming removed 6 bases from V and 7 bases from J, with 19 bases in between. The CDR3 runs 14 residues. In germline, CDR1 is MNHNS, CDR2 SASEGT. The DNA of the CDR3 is TGTGCCAGCAGCCGAACCCGGACTTTACGGGAGCAGTACTTC. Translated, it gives CASSRTRTLREQYF.

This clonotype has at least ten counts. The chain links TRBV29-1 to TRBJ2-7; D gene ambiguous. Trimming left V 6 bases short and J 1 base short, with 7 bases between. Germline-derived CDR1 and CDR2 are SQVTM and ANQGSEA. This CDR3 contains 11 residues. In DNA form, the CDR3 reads TGCAGCGTAGCCCGGTCCTACGAGCAGTACTTC. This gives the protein CSVARSYEQYF.

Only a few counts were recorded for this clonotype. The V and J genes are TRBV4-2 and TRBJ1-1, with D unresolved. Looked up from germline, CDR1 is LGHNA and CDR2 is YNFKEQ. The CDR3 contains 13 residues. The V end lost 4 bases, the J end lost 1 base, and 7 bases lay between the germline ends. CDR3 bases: TGTGCCAGCAGCCGTCCAGAGAACACTGAAGCTTTCTTT. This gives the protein CASSRPENTEAFF.

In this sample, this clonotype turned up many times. Here the CDR3 DNA reads TGTGCCAGCAGTGAAGCCCCAGGGGGGAGGCAGCCCCAGCATTTT. The encoded protein is CASSEAPGGRQPQHF. The chain joins TRBV6-1 to TRBJ1-5; the match to TRBD1 covers 7 bases. V shed 0 bases, J shed 7 bases, and the junction held 6 bases outside the gene matches. CDR1 is MNHNS and CDR2 is SASEGT in the germline V gene. This CDR3 region has 15 residues.

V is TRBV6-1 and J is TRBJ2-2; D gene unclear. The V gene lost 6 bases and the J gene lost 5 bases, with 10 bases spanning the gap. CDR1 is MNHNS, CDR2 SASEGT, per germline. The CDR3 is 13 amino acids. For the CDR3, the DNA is TGTGCCAGCAGAAGGGATTGGACCGGGGAGCTGTTTTTT. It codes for CASRRDWTGELFF.

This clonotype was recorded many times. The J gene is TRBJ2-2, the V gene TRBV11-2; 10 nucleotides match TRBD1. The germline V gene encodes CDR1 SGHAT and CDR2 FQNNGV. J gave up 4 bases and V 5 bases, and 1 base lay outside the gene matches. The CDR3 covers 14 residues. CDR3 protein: CASSRTGGTGELFF. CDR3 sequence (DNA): TGTGCCAGCAGCCGGACAGGGGGCACCGGGGAGCTGTTTTTT.

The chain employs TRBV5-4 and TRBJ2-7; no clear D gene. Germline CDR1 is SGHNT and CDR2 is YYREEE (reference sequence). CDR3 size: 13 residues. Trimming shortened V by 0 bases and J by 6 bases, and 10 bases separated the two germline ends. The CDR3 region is CASSLAGTGEQYF. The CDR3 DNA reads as TGTGCCAGCAGCTTGGCCGGTACTGGCGAGCAGTACTTC. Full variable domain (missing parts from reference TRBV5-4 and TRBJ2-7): ETGVTQSPTHLIKTRGQQVTLRCSSQSGHNTVSWYQQALGQGPQFIFQYYREEENGRGNFPPRFSGLQFPNYSSELNVNALELDDSALYLCASSLAGTGEQYFGPGTRLTVT.

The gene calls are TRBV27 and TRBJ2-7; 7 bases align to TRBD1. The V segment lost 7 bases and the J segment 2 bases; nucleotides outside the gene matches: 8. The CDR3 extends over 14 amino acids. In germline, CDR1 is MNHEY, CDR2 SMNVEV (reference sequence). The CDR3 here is CASKPGQGAYEQYF. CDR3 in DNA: TGTGCCAGCAAGCCAGGGCAGGGGGCCTACGAGCAGTACTTC.

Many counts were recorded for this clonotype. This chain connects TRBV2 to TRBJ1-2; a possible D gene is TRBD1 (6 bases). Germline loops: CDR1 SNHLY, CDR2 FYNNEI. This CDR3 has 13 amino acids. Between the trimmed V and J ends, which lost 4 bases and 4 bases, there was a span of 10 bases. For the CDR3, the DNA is TGTGCCAGCAGTGGGACAGAGGGCTATGGCTACACCTTC. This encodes CASSGTEGYGYTF. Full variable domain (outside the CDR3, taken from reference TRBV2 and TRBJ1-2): EPEVTQTPSHQVTQMGQEVILRCVPISNHLYFYWYRQILGQKVEFLVSFYNNEISEKSEIFDDQFSVERPDGSNFTLKIRSTKLEDSAMYFCASSGTEGYGYTFGSGTRLTVV.